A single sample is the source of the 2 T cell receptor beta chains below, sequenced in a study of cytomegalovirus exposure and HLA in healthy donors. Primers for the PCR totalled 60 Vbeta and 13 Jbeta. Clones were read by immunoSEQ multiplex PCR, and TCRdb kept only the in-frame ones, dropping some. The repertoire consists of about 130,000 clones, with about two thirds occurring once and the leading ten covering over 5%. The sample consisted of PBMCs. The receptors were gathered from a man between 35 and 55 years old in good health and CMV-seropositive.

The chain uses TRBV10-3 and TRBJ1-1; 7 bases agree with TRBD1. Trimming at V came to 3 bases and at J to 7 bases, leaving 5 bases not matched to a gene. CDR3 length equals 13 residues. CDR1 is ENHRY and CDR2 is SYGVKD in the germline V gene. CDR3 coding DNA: TGTGCCATCAGTGAAAACAGGGGCGTTGAAGCTTTCTTT. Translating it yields CAISENRGVEAFF.

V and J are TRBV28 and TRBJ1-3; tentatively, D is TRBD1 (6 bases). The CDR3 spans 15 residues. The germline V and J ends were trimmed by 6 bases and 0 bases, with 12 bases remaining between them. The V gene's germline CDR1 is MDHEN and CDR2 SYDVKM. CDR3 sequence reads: CASRNDRSSGNTIYF. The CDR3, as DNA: TGTGCCAGCAGGAACGACAGGAGCTCTGGAAACACCATATATTTT.